One sample yielded the 23 T cell receptor beta chains listed below, sequenced in a study of identical twins. TCRdb fed the 5' RACE reads into MiXCR, producing one record per CDR3 protein. The table lists 1.5 million or so distinct CDR3 sequences, 32% of them singletons, with 0.25% to 0.3% in the top ten. Sequences were obtained from cord blood. These receptors were obtained from a newborn girl in good health.

This clonotype was seen a handful of times. The V gene is TRBV2, the J gene TRBJ1-5; D ambiguous. Germline values: CDR1 SNHLY, CDR2 FYNNEI. The V gene lost 2 bases and the J gene lost 2 bases, with 10 bases spanning the gap. This CDR3 is built from 15 residues. The CDR3 spells CASSEFKTGNQPQHF. The CDR3 nucleotides are TGTGCCAGCAGTGAATTTAAAACGGGCAATCAGCCCCAGCATTTT.

A few counts support this clonotype. The chain employs TRBV7-9 and TRBJ1-2; TRBD1 matches 10 bases. V gave up 5 bases and J gave up 10 bases; unmatched junction bases: 4. The CDR3 extends over 12 amino acids. Germline assignment: CDR1 SEHNR and CDR2 FQNEAQ (reference sequence). CDR3 sequence: CASSIDRGPYTF. The CDR3 DNA is TGTGCCAGCAGCATAGACAGGGGGCCCTACACCTTC.

CDR3 bases: TGCAGCGTTGAGAAAAGACAGGGCTATGGGCAGTACTTC. Amino acid sequence: CSVEKRQGYGQYF. The chain combines TRBV29-1 with TRBJ2-5; TRBD1 matches 7 bases. J lost 11 bases, V lost 3 bases, and 12 bases had no gene match. Germline loops: CDR1 SQVTM, CDR2 ANQGSEA. This CDR3 comprises 13 residues.

Of note for this clonotype: Germline is not matched at one junction end, which may reflect a read error. This chain links TRBV3-1 with TRBJ1-2; D unclear. From germline, CDR1 is LGHDT and CDR2 YNNKEL (reference sequence). The CDR3 totals 15 residues. The DNA of the CDR3 is TGTGCCAGCAGCCAAGACGGGAGAACTAACTATGGCTGCACCTTC. Translated, it gives CASSQDGRTNYGCTF.

The table lists this clonotype with a few counts. V usage is TRBV7-9 and J usage is TRBJ1-4; no definite D call. Germline CDR1 and CDR2: SEHNR and FQNEAQ (reference sequence). Trimming removed 5 bases at V and 7 bases at J, with 17 bases between. CDR3 size: 15 residues. The CDR3 here is CASSPSAWQSEKLFF. DNA for the CDR3: TGTGCCAGCAGCCCATCTGCGTGGCAGTCTGAAAAACTGTTTTTT.

The sample holds a few counts of this clonotype. This chain connects TRBV12-3 or TRBV12-4 to TRBJ1-5, with D maybe TRBD1 (5 bases). The V end was cut by 8 bases, the J end by 5 bases, with 19 bases between. This CDR3 is 15 amino acids long. As DNA, the CDR3 is TGTGCCAGCCCAAGAATAGGGGTCGAGGATCAGCCCCAGCATTTT. This sequence encodes CASPRIGVEDQPQHF.

This clonotype was found a few times. The chain joins TRBV7-2 to TRBJ2-3; TRBD1 might be the D (6 bases). Trimming removed 1 base at V and 2 bases at J, with 10 bases between. Per the germline V gene, CDR1 is SGHTA and CDR2 is FQGNSA. This CDR3 spans 15 amino acids. CDR3 in amino acids: CASSLDRVNTDTQYF. For the CDR3, the DNA is TGTGCCAGCAGCTTAGACAGGGTAAACACAGATACGCAGTATTTT.

This chain links TRBV5-1 with TRBJ2-7, with 7 bases that match TRBD1. CDR1 and CDR2 (germline): SGHRS, YFSETQ. With 0 bases clipped from V and 6 bases from J, the junction kept 9 bases outside the gene matches. This CDR3 spans 15 amino acids. CDR3 amino acids: CASSLAEDRVSEQYF. The DNA for the CDR3 is TGCGCCAGCAGCTTGGCCGAAGACAGGGTTTCCGAGCAGTACTTC. Combining the CDR3 with reference TRBV5-1 and TRBJ2-7 gives the whole variable domain KAGVTQTPRYLIKTRGQQVTLSCSPISGHRSVSWYQQTPGQGLQFLFEYFSETQRNKGNFPGRFSGRQFSNSRSEMNVSTLELGDSALYLCASSLAEDRVSEQYFGPGTRLTVT.

This clonotype is a singleton in its sample. This chain links TRBV29-1 with TRBJ2-4; 7 bases line up with TRBD1. V lost 6 bases, J lost 16 bases, and 15 bases stayed unmatched. Germline V gives CDR1 SQVTM, CDR2 ANQGSEA. This CDR3 region has 12 residues. Written as DNA, the CDR3 is TGCAGCGTGGGAAGGGGGCTCTACGAGCACTACTTC. It yields the protein CSVGRGLYEHYF.

The V gene is TRBV3-1, the J gene TRBJ1-1, with D possibly TRBD1 on 5 matching bases. Germline CDR1 reads LGHDT; CDR2 reads YNNKEL (reference sequence). Trimming stripped 3 bases from V and 4 bases from J, with 9 bases between. CDR3 length equals 13 residues. The CDR3 sequence is CASSHSGSTEAFF. CDR3 nucleotides: TGTGCCAGCAGCCACTCAGGGTCCACTGAAGCTTTCTTT.

This clonotype was seen more than once but under ten times. The chain combines TRBV5-1 with TRBJ1-1, with 8 bases identical to TRBD1. There are 16 residues in the CDR3. CDR1 is SGHRS and CDR2 is YFSETQ in the germline V gene. With V trimmed by 2 bases and J by 3 bases, 9 bases remained unmatched. The CDR3 loop is CASSLYRQGRDTEAFF. The CDR3 DNA sequence: TGCGCCAGCAGCTTATACCGACAGGGGAGGGACACTGAAGCTTTCTTT.

As concerns this clonotype: A junction boundary mismatches the germline segment, possibly from a read error. The gene calls are TRBV27 and TRBJ2-1, with 7 bases that match TRBD1. Germline CDR1 is MNHEY and CDR2 is SMNVEV (reference sequence). CDR3 length: 18 amino acids. The CDR3 DNA follows: TGTGCCAGCAGTTTATTTCCCAGGGGGACCAGCTCCTACAATGAGCGGTTCTTC. Residues: CASSLFPRGTSSYNERFF.

The chain employs TRBV29-1 and TRBJ2-1, with 11 bases matching TRBD2. Germline V lookup: CDR1 SQVTM, CDR2 ANQGSEA. The ends lost 4 bases at V and 0 bases at J; junction bases unmatched: 5. CDR3 length: 16 amino acids. The CDR3 DNA reads TGCAGCGTTGTACCTACTAGCGGGAGCTCCTACAATGAGCAGTTCTTC. Encoded protein: CSVVPTSGSSYNEQFF.

The J gene is TRBJ2-1, the V gene TRBV29-1; D is possibly TRBD2 (6 bases). The assigned J gene may be wrong: the sequence end matches TRBJ2-7 better. There are 15 residues in the CDR3. CDR1 is SQVTM and CDR2 is ANQGSEA in the germline V gene. The CDR3 reads CSVVPGDSPYNEQYF. The CDR3 DNA reads TGCAGCGTTGTCCCGGGGGATAGCCCCTACAATGAGCAGTACTTC.

The CDR3 bases are TGTGCCAGCAGCCCCGCGGGGTCTAGCTCCTACGAGCAGTACTTC. Translation: CASSPAGSSSYEQYF. The rearrangement links TRBV11-2 to TRBJ2-7, with a possible D match to TRBD2 (6 bases). The CDR3 runs to 15 residues. Germline V gene data show CDR1 as SGHAT and CDR2 as FQNNGV. V shed 5 bases and J shed 0 bases, with 14 bases lying between them.

The chain recombines TRBV12-3 or TRBV12-4 with TRBJ2-7; 14 positions match TRBD2. CDR3 length: 17 amino acids. With V trimmed by 6 bases and J by 0 bases, 7 bases remained unmatched. This chain's CDR3 is CASSRTSGGISSYEQYF. The CDR3 DNA reads as TGTGCCAGCAGCCGGACTAGCGGGGGGATCAGCTCCTACGAGCAGTACTTC.

Worth noting for this clonotype: Being one base from a much bigger clone, this may be a read error. The chain uses TRBV6-5 and TRBJ2-3, with 8 bases fitting TRBD1. CDR1 MNHEY and CDR2 SVGAGI come from the germline V gene. CDR3 size: 16 residues. CDR3 residues: CASSYSSDRGTGTQYF. The CDR3 DNA reads TGTGCCAGCAGTTACTCGAGCGACAGGGGCACAGGTACGCAGTATTTT.

The CDR3 protein is CASSQWAELEDTQYF. In DNA form, the CDR3 reads TGTGCCAGCAGCCAATGGGCCGAGCTTGAGGATACGCAGTATTTT. The chain employs TRBV3-1 and TRBJ2-3; no clear D. Germline CDR1 is LGHDT and CDR2 is YNNKEL (reference sequence). The V gene lost 2 bases and the J gene lost 6 bases, with 15 bases spanning the gap. This CDR3 contains 15 residues.

V and J are TRBV6-1 and TRBJ1-5; the D gene is possibly TRBD1 (5 bases). This CDR3 has 14 residues. Germline values: CDR1 MNHNS, CDR2 SASEGT. V was trimmed by 1 base and J by 5 bases, leaving 9 bases between them. The CDR3: CASSEGAGHQPQHF. The CDR3 bases are TGTGCCAGCAGTGAAGGGGCAGGGCATCAGCCCCAGCATTTT.

The chain combines TRBV11-2 with TRBJ2-5; TRBD2 matches 7 bases. The J call may be mistaken, given a closer DNA end match to TRBJ2-1. The germline gives CDR1 SGHAT, CDR2 FQNNGV. The CDR3 sequence is 14 residues long. The CDR3 spells CASSPRTRGETQFF. CDR3 sequence (DNA): TGTGCCAGCAGCCCCAGGACTAGAGGGGAGACCCAGTTCTTC.

The chain combines TRBV5-1 with TRBJ2-7; 8 bases align to TRBD1. Germline CDR1 and CDR2: SGHRS and YFSETQ. The CDR3 extends over 13 amino acids. V gave up 6 bases and J gave up 5 bases; unmatched junction bases: 7. The CDR3 sequence is CASTLLDRDEQYF. The CDR3 region has the DNA TGCGCCAGCACCCTCTTGGACAGGGACGAGCAGTACTTC. The whole variable domain, filled in from reference TRBV5-1 and TRBJ2-7, reads KAGVTQTPRYLIKTRGQQVTLSCSPISGHRSVSWYQQTPGQGLQFLFEYFSETQRNKGNFPGRFSGRQFSNSRSEMNVSTLELGDSALYLCASTLLDRDEQYFGPGTRLTVT.

V and J are TRBV27 and TRBJ2-4, with D tentatively TRBD2 (5 bases). The CDR3 runs 13 residues. Trimming removed 10 bases from V and 1 base from J, with 11 bases in between. Looked up from germline, CDR1 is MNHEY and CDR2 is SMNVEV (reference sequence). The CDR3 DNA follows: TGTGCCACCCTTCCGGGGGCCAAAAACATTCAGTACTTC. Translation gives CATLPGAKNIQYF.

The chain joins TRBV29-1 to TRBJ1-2; 12 bases fit TRBD1. CDR1 is SQVTM, CDR2 ANQGSEA, per germline. Germline trimming cut 4 bases from V and 4 bases from J; bases unmatched to any gene: 7. The CDR3 has 15 residues. The CDR3 reads CSVAAGTGGAYGYTF. In nucleotides, the CDR3 is TGCAGCGTTGCCGCCGGGACAGGGGGCGCCTATGGCTACACCTTC. The whole variable domain, filled in from reference TRBV29-1 and TRBJ1-2, reads SAVISQKPSRDICQRGTSLTIQCQVDSQVTMMFWYRQQPGQSLTLIATANQGSEATYESGFVIDKFPISRPNLTFSTLTVSNMSPEDSSIYLCSVAAGTGGAYGYTFGSGTRLTVV.